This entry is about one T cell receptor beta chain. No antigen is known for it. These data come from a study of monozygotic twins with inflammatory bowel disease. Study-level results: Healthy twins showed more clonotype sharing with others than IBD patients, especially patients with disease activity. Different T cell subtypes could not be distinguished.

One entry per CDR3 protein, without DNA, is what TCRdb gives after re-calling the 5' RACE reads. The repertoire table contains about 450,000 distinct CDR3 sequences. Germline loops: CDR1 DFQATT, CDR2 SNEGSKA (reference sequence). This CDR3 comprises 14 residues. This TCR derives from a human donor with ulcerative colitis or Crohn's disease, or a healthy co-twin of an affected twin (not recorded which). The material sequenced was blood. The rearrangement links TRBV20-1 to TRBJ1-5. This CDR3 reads CSARQGSDNQPQHF.